Below, 6 T cell receptor beta chains from the same sample are listed, as sequenced in a study of blood T cell repertoires in COVID-19. Clones were read by immunoSEQ multiplex PCR, and TCRdb kept only the in-frame ones, dropping some. Of about 480,000 clones in the sample, 70% to 90% are singletons; the top ten hold 1.5% to 2%. Sample: PBMCs or T cells enriched from blood (not recorded which). The receptors here all came from a woman aged 40 to 49 who had recovered from COVID-19.

The rearrangement joins TRBV24-1 to TRBJ1-1, with D possibly TRBD1 on 6 matching bases. CDR1 and CDR2 (germline): KGHDR, SFDVKD. This CDR3 has 14 residues. Trimming stripped 4 bases from V and 8 bases from J, with 16 bases between. The chain's CDR3 is CATSDPDSYPEAFF. In DNA form, the CDR3 reads TGTGCCACCAGTGACCCGGACAGTTATCCCGAAGCTTTCTTT.

This rearrangement joins TRBV5-1 to TRBJ1-1, with a tentative D call TRBD1 (6 bases). The V end lost 0 bases, the J end lost 7 bases, and 10 bases lay between the germline ends. CDR3 size: 13 residues. Germline CDR1 reads SGHRS; CDR2 reads YFSETQ. CDR3 DNA sequence: TGCGCCAGCAGCTTGGGTAACAGGGTTGAAGCTTTCTTT. This encodes CASSLGNRVEAFF.

Only one count was recorded for this clone. The chain uses TRBV6-2 or TRBV6-3 and TRBJ2-7; 8 bases are shared with TRBD1. The CDR3 has 18 amino acids. In germline, CDR1 is MNHEY, CDR2 SVGEGT. V gave up 5 bases and J gave up 3 bases; unmatched junction bases: 18. DNA of the CDR3: TGTGCCAGCAGTCCCAGGGGGCGCCAGGAACCAAGAGACTACGAGCAGTACTTC. Encoded protein: CASSPRGRQEPRDYEQYF.

The rearrangement uses TRBV5-6 and TRBJ2-1; D perhaps matches TRBD1 (6 bases). The germline V and J ends were trimmed by 0 bases and 8 bases, with 9 bases remaining between them. Germline V gene lookup returns CDR1 SGHDT and CDR2 YYEEEE. The CDR3 runs 13 residues. The chain's CDR3 is CASSLGGGDEQFF. In DNA form, the CDR3 reads TGTGCCAGCAGCTTGGGAGGGGGAGATGAGCAGTTCTTC.

The chain couples TRBV24-1 to TRBJ2-1; possible D gene TRBD1, 6 bases. V was clipped by 4 bases and J by 5 bases, with 20 bases between them. Per germline, CDR1 KGHDR and CDR2 SFDVKD. The CDR3 totals 17 residues. CDR3 amino acids: CATSDRGVSGLHNEQFF. The DNA for the CDR3 is TGTGCCACCAGTGACAGGGGCGTATCCGGACTCCACAATGAGCAGTTCTTC.

The chain combines TRBV7-9 with TRBJ2-1; 14 bases match TRBD2. The CDR3 covers 16 residues. Losses at the gene ends were 5 bases for V and 10 bases for J; bases not matched to a gene: 10. Germline V gene sequence: CDR1 SEHNR, CDR2 FQNEAQ (reference sequence). This chain's CDR3 is CASSPPAGTSGSEQFF. The CDR3 DNA is TGTGCCAGCAGCCCACCAGCCGGGACTAGCGGGAGCGAGCAGTTCTTC. Full variable domain (remainder filled in from reference TRBV7-9 and TRBJ2-1): DTGVSQNPRHKITKRGQNVTFRCDPISEHNRLYWYRQTLGQGPEFLTYFQNEAQLEKSRLLSDRFSAERPKGSFSTLEIQRTEQGDSAMYLCASSPPAGTSGSEQFFGPGTRLTVL.